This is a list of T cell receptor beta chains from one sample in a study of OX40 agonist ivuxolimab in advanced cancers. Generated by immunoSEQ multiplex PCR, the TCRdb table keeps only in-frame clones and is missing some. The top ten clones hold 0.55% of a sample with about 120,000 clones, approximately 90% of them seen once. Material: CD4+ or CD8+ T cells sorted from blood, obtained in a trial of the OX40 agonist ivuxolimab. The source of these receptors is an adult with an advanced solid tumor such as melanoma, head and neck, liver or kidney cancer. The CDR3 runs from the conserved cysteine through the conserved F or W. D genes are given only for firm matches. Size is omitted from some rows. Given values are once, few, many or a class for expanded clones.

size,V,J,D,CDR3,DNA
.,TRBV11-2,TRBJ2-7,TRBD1,CASSSFRTGGGEQYF,TGTGCCAGCAGCTCCTTCCGGACAGGGGGCGGCGAGCAGTACTTC
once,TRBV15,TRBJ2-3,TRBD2,CATSLRGAHTDTQYF,TGTGCCACCAGCTTGCGGGGGGCCCACACAGATACGCAGTATTTT
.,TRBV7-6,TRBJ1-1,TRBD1,CASSSTTGATEAFF,TGTGCCAGCAGCTCGACGACAGGGGCAACTGAAGCTTTCTTT
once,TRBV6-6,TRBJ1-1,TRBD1,CASSQAGTGVTAFF,TGTGCCAGCAGTCAAGCCGGGACAGGGGTCACAGCTTTCTTT
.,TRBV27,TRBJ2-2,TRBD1,CASSRDRANTGELFF,TGTGCCAGCAGTCGGGACAGGGCGAACACCGGGGAGCTGTTTTTT
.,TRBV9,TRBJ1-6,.,CASSVGTKSPLHF,TGTGCCAGCAGCGTAGGGACTAAGTCACCCCTCCACTTT
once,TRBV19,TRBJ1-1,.,CASSMGTLGATEAFF,TGTGCCAGTAGTATGGGGACCCTGGGCGCCACTGAAGCTTTCTTT
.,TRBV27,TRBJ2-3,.,CASSLGGTQYF,TGTGCCAGCAGTCTTGGGGGTACGCAGTATTTT
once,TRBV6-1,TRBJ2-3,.,CASRVGGATDTQYF,TGTGCCAGCAGGGTAGGGGGTGCGACAGATACGCAGTATTTT
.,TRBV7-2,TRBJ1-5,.,CASSFDRDQKTQHF,TGTGCCAGCAGCTTTGATAGAGATCAAAAGACCCAGCATTTT
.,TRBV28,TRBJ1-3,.,CASTGNTIYF,TGTGCCAGCACAGGAAACACCATATATTTT
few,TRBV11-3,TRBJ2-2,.,CASSRRSGELFF,TGTGCCAGCAGCCGTAGATCCGGGGAGCTGTTTTTT
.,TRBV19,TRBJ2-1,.,CASRRDSSYNEQFF,TGTGCCAGTCGCAGGGATAGCTCCTACAATGAGCAGTTCTTC
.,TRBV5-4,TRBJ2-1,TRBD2,CASSFYSGGANEQFF,TGTGCCAGCAGCTTTTACAGCGGGGGGGCAAATGAGCAGTTCTTC
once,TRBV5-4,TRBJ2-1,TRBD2,CASSPGLAGGPYNEQFF,TGTGCCAGCAGCCCTGGACTAGCGGGGGGGCCCTACAATGAGCAGTTCTTC
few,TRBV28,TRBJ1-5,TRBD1,CASSWDSARPQHF,TGTGCCAGCAGTTGGGACAGTGCACGTCCCCAGCATTTT
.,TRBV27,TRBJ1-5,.,CASQGTGNLEGNQPQHF,TGTGCCTCCCAAGGAACAGGGAACCTGGAAGGCAATCAGCCCCAGCATTTT
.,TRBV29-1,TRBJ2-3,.,CSTEGSFTDTQYF,TGCAGCACAGAAGGATCCTTCACAGATACGCAGTATTTT
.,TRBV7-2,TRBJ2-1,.,CASSLEGARYNEQFF,TGTGCCAGCAGCTTAGAAGGGGCCCGCTACAATGAGCAGTTCTTC
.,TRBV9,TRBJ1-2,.,CASSYGYTF,TGTGCCAGCAGCTATGGCTACACCTTC
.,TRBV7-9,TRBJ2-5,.,CASSPWGETQYF,TGTGCCAGCAGCCCCTGGGGTGAGACCCAGTACTTC
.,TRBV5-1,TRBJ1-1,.,CASSLVPGPMNTEAFF,TGCGCCAGCAGCTTGGTACCGGGCCCCATGAACACTGAAGCTTTCTTT
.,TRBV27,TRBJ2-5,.,CASSFRDNQETQYF,TGTGCCAGCAGTTTTAGAGACAATCAAGAGACCCAGTACTTC
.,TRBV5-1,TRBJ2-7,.,CASSLHQYEQYF,TGCGCCAGCAGCCTTCACCAATACGAGCAGTACTTC
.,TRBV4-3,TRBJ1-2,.,CASSQDPRGDYGYTF,TGCGCCAGCAGCCAAGATCCCAGGGGTGACTATGGCTACACCTTC
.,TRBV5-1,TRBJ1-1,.,CASSLSIENTEAFF,TGCGCCAGCAGCTTGTCGATAGAGAACACTGAAGCTTTCTTT
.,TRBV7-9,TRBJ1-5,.,CASSSGLYSNQPQHF,TGTGCCAGCAGCTCGGGTTTATATAGCAATCAGCCCCAGCATTTT
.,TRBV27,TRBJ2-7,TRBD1,CASSFTGTGAYEQYF,TGTGCCAGCAGTTTCACCGGGACAGGCGCCTACGAGCAGTACTTC
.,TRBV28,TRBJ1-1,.,CASKGNRAGVTEAFF,TGTGCCAGCAAAGGGAACAGAGCAGGGGTCACTGAAGCTTTCTTT
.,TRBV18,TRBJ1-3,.,CASSEQGNSGNTIYF,TGTGCCAGCTCAGAACAGGGTAACTCTGGAAACACCATATATTTT
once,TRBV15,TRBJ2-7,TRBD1,CATSSTGGPYEQYF,TGTGCCACCAGCAGCACAGGGGGTCCCTACGAGCAGTACTTC
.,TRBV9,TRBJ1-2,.,CASSVDLGVGYTF,TGTGCCAGCAGCGTAGATTTAGGAGTCGGCTACACCTTC
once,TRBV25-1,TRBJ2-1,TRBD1,CASTEDGTGKNEQFF,TGTGCCAGCACCGAGGATGGGACAGGGAAAAATGAGCAGTTCTTC
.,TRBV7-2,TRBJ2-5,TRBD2,CASSSYGRTSGFEETQYF,TGTGCCAGCAGCTCCTATGGCCGGACTAGTGGTTTTGAAGAGACCCAGTACTTC
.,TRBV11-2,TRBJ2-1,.,CASSLGRGYNEQFF,TGTGCCAGCAGCTTAGGTCGGGGTTACAATGAGCAGTTCTTC
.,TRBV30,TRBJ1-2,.,CAWSVNYGYTF,TGTGCCTGGAGTGTTAACTATGGCTACACCTTC
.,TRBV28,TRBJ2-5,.,CASSFLSAGTQYF,TGTGCCAGCAGTTTTTTGAGTGCTGGGACCCAGTACTTC
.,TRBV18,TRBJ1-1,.,CASSLRQTNTEAFF,TGTGCCAGCTCACTACGACAGACTAACACTGAAGCTTTCTTT
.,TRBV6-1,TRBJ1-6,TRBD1,CASSSGQDYNSPLHF,TGTGCCAGCAGTTCGGGACAGGACTATAATTCACCCCTCCACTTT
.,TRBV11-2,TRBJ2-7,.,CASSFRNYGEQYF,TGTGCCAGCAGCTTCCGGAACTATGGCGAGCAGTACTTC
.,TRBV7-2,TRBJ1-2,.,CASRVRLANYGYTF,TGTGCCAGCAGAGTACGTTTGGCTAACTATGGCTACACCTTC
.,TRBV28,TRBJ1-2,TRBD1,CASSGGLGQGYGYTF,TGTGCCAGCAGTGGGGGCCTAGGACAGGGGTATGGCTACACCTTC
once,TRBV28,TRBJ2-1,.,CASVEAGAITNEQFF,TGTGCCAGCGTCGAGGCGGGGGCCATCACCAATGAGCAGTTCTTC
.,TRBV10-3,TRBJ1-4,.,CAISESKTTNEKLFF,TGTGCCATCAGTGAGTCAAAAACAACTAATGAAAAACTGTTTTTT
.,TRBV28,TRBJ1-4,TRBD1,CASSTGTENEKLFF,TGTGCCAGCAGCACCGGGACAGAGAATGAAAAACTGTTTTTT
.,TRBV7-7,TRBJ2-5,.,CASSLDQETQYF,TGTGCCAGCAGCTTAGACCAAGAGACCCAGTACTTC
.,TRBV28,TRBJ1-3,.,CASSDPNGNTIYF,TGTGCCAGCTCGGACCCTAATGGAAACACCATATATTTT
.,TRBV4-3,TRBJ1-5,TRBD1,CASSRTGDRDQPQHF,TGCGCCAGCAGCCGGACAGGGGATAGGGATCAGCCCCAGCATTTT
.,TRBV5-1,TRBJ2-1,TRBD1,CASSFNVPGQLYNEQFF,TGCGCCAGCAGCTTTAATGTGCCGGGACAGCTATACAATGAGCAGTTCTTC
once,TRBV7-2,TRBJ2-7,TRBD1,CASSPEAGGEQYF,TGTGCCAGCAGTCCAGAGGCAGGGGGTGAGCAGTACTTC
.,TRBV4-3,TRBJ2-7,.,CASSQRGSYEQYF,TGCGCCAGCAGCCAACGGGGTTCCTACGAGCAGTACTTC
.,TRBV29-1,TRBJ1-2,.,CSVDRVDSGYTF,TGCAGCGTTGACCGAGTGGACAGTGGCTACACCTTC
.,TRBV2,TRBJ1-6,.,CASSEVAEIFRNSPLHF,TGTGCCAGCAGTGAAGTAGCGGAGATCTTCAGGAATTCACCCCTCCACTTT